These 22 T cell receptor beta chains came from one sample sequenced in a study of T cells in Graves' hyperthyroidism and ophthalmopathy. RNA transcripts served as the template for amplifying TCR beta CDR3 regions. The primer set for the first-round RT-PCR of the TCR CDR3 was HTBI. TCRdb redid the calling of the multiplex PCR reads with MiXCR, one entry per CDR3 protein. Seen here are fewer than 400,000 distinct CDR3 sequences, roughly 17% observed once, and the top ten hold approximately 35%. Sequenced: blood. All receptors come from a man aged 25 to 45 with Graves' hyperthyroidism.

This clonotype was counted many times. Written as DNA, the CDR3 is TGTGCCAGCAGCTCAGAGCGGGAGGGCCCCAATGAGCAGTTCTTC. Amino acid sequence: CASSSEREGPNEQFF. This chain links TRBV11-3 with TRBJ2-1; 10 bases are a match to TRBD2. Germline loops: CDR1 SGHNT, CDR2 YENEEA. The CDR3 spans 15 residues. V was pared by 4 bases and J by 6 bases, with 6 bases of the junction left unmatched. Combining the CDR3 with reference TRBV11-3 and TRBJ2-1 gives the whole variable domain EAGVVQSPRYKIIEKKQPVAFWCNPISGHNTLYWYLQNLGQGPELLIRYENEEAVDDSQLPKDRFSAERLKGVDSTLKIQPAELGDSAVYLCASSSEREGPNEQFFGPGTRLTVL.

The chain combines TRBV5-6 with TRBJ2-6, with D perhaps being TRBD1 or TRBD2 (5 bases each). CDR3 length: 17 residues. The germline V and J ends were trimmed by 4 bases and 2 bases, with 16 bases remaining between them. Germline V gene sequence: CDR1 SGHDT, CDR2 YYEEEE. The CDR3 protein is CASSARDGWAGANVLTF. In nucleotides, the CDR3 is TGTGCCAGCAGCGCCCGGGACGGGTGGGCTGGGGCCAACGTCCTGACTTTC. Using reference TRBV5-6 and TRBJ2-6 for the parts outside the CDR3, the full variable domain is DAGVTQSPTHLIKTRGQQVTLRCSPKSGHDTVSWYQQALGQGPQFIFQYYEEEERQRGNFPDRFSGHQFPNYSSELNVNALLLGDSALYLCASSARDGWAGANVLTFGAGSRLTVL.

This clonotype came up many times. V gene TRBV11-2 combines with J gene TRBJ2-1, with D tentatively TRBD1 (6 bases). V shed 1 base and J shed 7 bases, with 11 bases lying between them. This CDR3 is built from 14 residues. CDR1 is SGHAT and CDR2 is FQNNGV in the germline V gene. Here the CDR3 reads CASSLAGVSNEQFF. Here the CDR3 DNA reads TGTGCCAGCAGCTTAGCAGGGGTTTCTAATGAGCAGTTCTTC.

The chain employs TRBV3-1 and TRBJ2-7; 7 bases agree with TRBD1. The germline V gene encodes CDR1 LGHDT and CDR2 YNNKEL (reference sequence). V trimming: 3 bases; J trimming: 3 bases; junction bases outside the gene matches: 8. CDR3 size: 15 residues. The CDR3 DNA follows: TGTGCCAGCAGCCATGAGGGGGCCGGTTACTACGAGCAGTACTTC. Its protein product is CASSHEGAGYYEQYF.

This clonotype was seen ten or more times. The rearrangement links TRBV27 to TRBJ2-2; 12 nucleotides match TRBD2. The junction had 5 bases not matched to a gene; V was cut back by 6 bases and J by 6 bases. CDR1 and CDR2 (germline): MNHEY, SMNVEV (reference sequence). The CDR3 has 15 amino acids. The CDR3 DNA follows: TGTGCCAGCAGGCGACTAGCGGGAGCTCCCGGGGAGCTGTTTTTT. Amino acid sequence: CASRRLAGAPGELFF.

The chain uses TRBV12-3 or TRBV12-4 and TRBJ1-2; D is unclear. This CDR3 is built from 14 residues. Trimming removed 1 base at V and 4 bases at J, with 10 bases between. In DNA form, the CDR3 reads TGTGCCAGCAGTTTAGGAATGAACAGCTATGGCTACACCTTC. Translation gives CASSLGMNSYGYTF.

This clonotype came up many times. The J gene is TRBJ2-7, the V gene TRBV11-2, with 8 positions matching TRBD2. This CDR3 comprises 15 residues. The J segment lost 4 bases and the V segment lost 3 bases, leaving 8 bases of the junction unmatched. Looked up from germline, CDR1 is SGHAT and CDR2 is FQNNGV. The CDR3 reads CASSLAAGVAYEQYF. CDR3 coding DNA: TGTGCCAGCAGCTTGGCAGCGGGAGTCGCGTACGAGCAGTACTTC.

This clonotype was recorded many times. The V gene is TRBV20-1, the J gene TRBJ2-7; D remains unclear. The V end lost 0 bases, the J end lost 6 bases, and 9 bases lay between the germline ends. CDR1 and CDR2 from the germline V gene are DFQATT and SNEGSKA (reference sequence). The CDR3 runs 12 residues. The CDR3 DNA is TGCAGTGCTAGAGATACTTCGAGCGAGCAGTACTTC. Protein: CSARDTSSEQYF.

This clonotype showed up many times. The CDR3 loop is CSALRTARAYEQYF. The CDR3 bases are TGCAGTGCCCTCCGGACGGCCCGGGCCTACGAGCAGTACTTC. V is TRBV20-1 and J is TRBJ2-7; D call uncertain. Germline V gene sequence: CDR1 DFQATT, CDR2 SNEGSKA (reference sequence). The CDR3 runs to 14 residues. V was pared by 6 bases and J by 2 bases, with 17 bases between.

J is TRBJ2-7 and V is TRBV6-1, with D possibly matching TRBD2 (6 bases). CDR3 size: 13 residues. Germline V gene sequence: CDR1 MNHNS, CDR2 SASEGT. V lost 6 bases and J 3 bases, leaving 12 bases between the germline ends. The CDR3 DNA sequence: TGTGCCAGCAGCTCGAACGGGGGCTACGAGCAGTACTTC. Its protein product is CASSSNGGYEQYF.

This chain uses TRBV5-5 with TRBJ2-4; weak D call: TRBD2 (5 bases). Germline CDR1 SGHKS, CDR2 YYEKEE (reference sequence). Trimming left V 6 bases short and J 7 bases short, with 29 bases between. This CDR3 has 18 residues. In DNA, the CDR3 is TGTGCCAGCACCCCGTACACCGAGGGCGGGTTACAGTGGAACATTCAGTACTTC. Its translation is CASTPYTEGGLQWNIQYF.

The sample holds many counts of this clonotype. V gene TRBV27 combines with J gene TRBJ2-7; D gene ambiguous. CDR1 MNHEY and CDR2 SMNVEV come from the germline V gene (reference sequence). This CDR3 has 14 amino acids. V lost 4 bases and J 1 base, leaving 11 bases between the germline ends. In DNA form, the CDR3 reads TGTGCCAGCAGTTCCGGGTTTCTTTCCTACGAGCAGTACTTC. This encodes CASSSGFLSYEQYF.

The chain combines TRBV7-3 with TRBJ1-4; 8 bases fit TRBD1. Germline CDR1 and CDR2: SGHTA and FQGTGA. V gave up 5 bases and J gave up 7 bases; unmatched junction bases: 15. CDR3 length: 17 amino acids. As DNA, the CDR3 is TGTGCCAGCAGCCCCATGCGGGACAGGATTTTCGGTGAAAAACTGTTTTTT. As protein: CASSPMRDRIFGEKLFF.

This rearrangement joins TRBV7-3 to TRBJ2-3, with TRBD1 matching 8 bases. V lost 4 bases and J lost 3; bases outside the gene matches: 0. The CDR3 covers 13 residues. Germline V gene data show CDR1 as SGHTA and CDR2 as FQGTGA. For the CDR3, the DNA is TGTGCCAGCAGCTGGACAGGGACAGATACGCAGTATTTT. It codes for CASSWTGTDTQYF. The full variable domain, in which reference TRBV7-3 and TRBJ2-3 provide the parts outside the CDR3, is GAGVSQTPSNKVTEKGKYVELRCDPISGHTALYWYRQSLGQGPEFLIYFQGTGAADDSGLPNDRFFAVRPEGSVSTLKIQRTERGDSAVYLCASSWTGTDTQYFGPGTRLTVL.

This clonotype was seen ten or more times. This chain links TRBV11-3 with TRBJ2-5; no reliable D call. V lost 0 bases, J lost 5 bases, and 7 bases lay in between. This CDR3 is 13 amino acids long. Looked up from germline, CDR1 is SGHNT and CDR2 is YENEEA. The CDR3 DNA reads as TGTGCCAGCAGCTTAGAGGTCGGGGAGACCCAGTACTTC. This encodes CASSLEVGETQYF.

There are many counts of this clonotype. Written as DNA, the CDR3 is TGTGCCAGCAGCAAGACTAGCGGGTCTGAGGAGACCCAGTACTTC. As protein: CASSKTSGSEETQYF. The chain is built from TRBV11-3 and TRBJ2-5; 10 nucleotides line up with TRBD2. CDR1 is SGHNT, CDR2 YENEEA, per germline. J lost 5 bases, V lost 5 bases, and 8 bases had no gene match. This CDR3 spans 15 amino acids.

The chain combines TRBV7-2 with TRBJ2-1; D not certain. CDR1 is SGHTA and CDR2 is FQGNSA in the germline V gene. The CDR3 has 16 amino acids. V lost 4 bases and J 0 bases, leaving 13 bases between the germline ends. The CDR3: CASSSRSVGSYNEQFF. CDR3 nucleotides: TGTGCCAGCAGCTCTCGTTCGGTTGGCTCCTACAATGAGCAGTTCTTC.

There are many counts of this clonotype. The genes are TRBV20-1 and TRBJ2-5; the match to TRBD2 covers 8 bases. The V gene end was trimmed by 4 bases and the J gene end by 2 bases; junction bases not matched to a gene: 3. Germline V gene lookup returns CDR1 DFQATT and CDR2 SNEGSKA (reference sequence). The CDR3 covers 13 residues. The CDR3 DNA follows: TGCAGTGCTACCCGACTAGCGCAAGAGACCCAGTACTTC. Its protein product is CSATRLAQETQYF.

There are many counts of this clonotype. The chain uses TRBV5-8 and TRBJ2-1; no definite D call. This CDR3 spans 15 amino acids. V lost 3 bases to trimming and J lost 0 bases, with 10 bases between them. Germline CDR1 reads SGHTS; CDR2 reads YDEGEE. CDR3 loop: CASSWQTHSYNEQFF. The DNA of the CDR3 is TGTGCCAGCAGCTGGCAGACTCACTCCTACAATGAGCAGTTCTTC.

In its sample, this clonotype was seen many times. V and J are TRBV12-3 or TRBV12-4 and TRBJ1-4, with D unclear. The CDR3 is 13 residues long. V was trimmed by 1 base and J by 7 bases, leaving 7 bases between them. DNA for the CDR3: TGTGCCAGCAGTTTAGACTGGGCTGAAAAACTGTTTTTT. This translates into CASSLDWAEKLFF.

This chain links TRBV25-1 with TRBJ2-1; the match to TRBD1 covers 8 bases. The CDR3 is made up of 15 amino acids. Unmatched junction bases numbered 11, after V lost 8 bases and J lost 5 bases. CDR1 and CDR2 from the germline V gene are MGHDK and SYGVNS. CDR3 protein: CASGEQGEVNNEQFF. CDR3 sequence (DNA): TGTGCCAGCGGAGAACAGGGGGAGGTTAACAATGAGCAGTTCTTC.

This clonotype was picked up a small number of times. The chain joins TRBV18 to TRBJ2-5; no clear D gene. Germline values: CDR1 KGHSH, CDR2 LQKENI. The CDR3 is 14 residues long. Deletions cut 0 bases from V and 0 bases from J, with 5 bases between. The CDR3 DNA sequence: TGTGCCAGCTCACCACCCCGGGACCAAGAGACCCAGTACTTC. It codes for CASSPPRDQETQYF.